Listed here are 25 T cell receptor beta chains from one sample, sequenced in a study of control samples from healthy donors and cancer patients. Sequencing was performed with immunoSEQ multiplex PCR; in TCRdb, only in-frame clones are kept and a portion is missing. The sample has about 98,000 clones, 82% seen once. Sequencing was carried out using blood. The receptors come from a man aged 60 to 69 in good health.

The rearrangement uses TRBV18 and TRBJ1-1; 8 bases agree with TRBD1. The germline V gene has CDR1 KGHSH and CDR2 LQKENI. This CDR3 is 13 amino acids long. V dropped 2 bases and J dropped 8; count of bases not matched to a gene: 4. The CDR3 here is CASSPDRGVEAFF. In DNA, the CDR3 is TGTGCCAGCTCACCAGACAGGGGTGTCGAAGCTTTCTTT.

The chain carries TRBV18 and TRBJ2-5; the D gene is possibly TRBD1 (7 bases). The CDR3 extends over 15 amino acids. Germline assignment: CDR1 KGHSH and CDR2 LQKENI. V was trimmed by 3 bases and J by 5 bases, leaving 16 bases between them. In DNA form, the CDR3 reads TGTGCCAGCTCACCGTCGGAGGGGGCGCGGGAGACCCAGTACTTC. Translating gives CASSPSEGARETQYF. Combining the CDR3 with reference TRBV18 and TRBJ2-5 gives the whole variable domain NAGVMQNPRHLVRRRGQEARLRCSPMKGHSHVYWYRQLPEEGLKFMVYLQKENIIDESGMPKERFSAEFPKEGPSILRIQQVVRGDSAAYFCASSPSEGARETQYFGPGTRLLVL.

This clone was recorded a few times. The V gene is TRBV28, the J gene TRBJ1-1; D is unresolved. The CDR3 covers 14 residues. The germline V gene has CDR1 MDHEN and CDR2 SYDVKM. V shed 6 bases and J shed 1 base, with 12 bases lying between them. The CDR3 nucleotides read TGTGCCAGCAGCAATTCCGGGTCGAACACTGAAGCTTTCTTT. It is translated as CASSNSGSNTEAFF.

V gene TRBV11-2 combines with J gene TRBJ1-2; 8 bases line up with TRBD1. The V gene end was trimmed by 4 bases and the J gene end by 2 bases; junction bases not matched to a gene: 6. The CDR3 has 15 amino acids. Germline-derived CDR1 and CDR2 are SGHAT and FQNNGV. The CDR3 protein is CASSSTRGLNYGYTF. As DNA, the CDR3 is TGTGCCAGCAGCTCCACCAGGGGGCTCAACTATGGCTACACCTTC.

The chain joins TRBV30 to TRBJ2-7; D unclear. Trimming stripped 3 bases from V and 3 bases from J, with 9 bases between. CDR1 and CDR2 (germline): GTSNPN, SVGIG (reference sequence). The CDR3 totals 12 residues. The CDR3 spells CAWRLTRYEQYF. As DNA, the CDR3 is TGTGCCTGGAGGTTAACGCGCTACGAGCAGTACTTC.

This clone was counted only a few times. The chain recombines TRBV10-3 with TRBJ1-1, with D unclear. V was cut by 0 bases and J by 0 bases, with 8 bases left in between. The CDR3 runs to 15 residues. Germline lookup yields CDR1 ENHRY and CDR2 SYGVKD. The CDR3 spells CAISESNGLNTEAFF. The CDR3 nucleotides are TGTGCCATCAGTGAGTCGAATGGGTTGAACACTGAAGCTTTCTTT.

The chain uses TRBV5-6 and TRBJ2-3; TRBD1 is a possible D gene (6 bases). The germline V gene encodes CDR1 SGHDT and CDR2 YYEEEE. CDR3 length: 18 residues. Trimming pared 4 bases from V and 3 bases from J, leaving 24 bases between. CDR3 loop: CASSQEPVIWGLTDTQYF. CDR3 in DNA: TGTGCCAGCAGCCAAGAGCCAGTAATTTGGGGGCTAACAGATACGCAGTATTTT.

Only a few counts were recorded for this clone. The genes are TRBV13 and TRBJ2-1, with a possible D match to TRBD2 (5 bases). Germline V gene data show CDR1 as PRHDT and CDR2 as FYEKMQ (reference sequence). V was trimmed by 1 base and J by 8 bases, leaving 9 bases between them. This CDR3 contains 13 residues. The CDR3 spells CASSLVLEDEQFF. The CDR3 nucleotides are TGTGCCAGCAGCTTAGTTCTGGAGGATGAGCAGTTCTTC.

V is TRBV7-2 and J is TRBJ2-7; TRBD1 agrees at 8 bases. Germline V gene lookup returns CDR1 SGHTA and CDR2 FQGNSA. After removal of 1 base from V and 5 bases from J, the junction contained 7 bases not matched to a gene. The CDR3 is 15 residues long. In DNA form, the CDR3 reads TGTGCCAGCAGCTTAGTCCGGGGCAGGGGGCACGAGCAGTACTTC. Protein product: CASSLVRGRGHEQYF.

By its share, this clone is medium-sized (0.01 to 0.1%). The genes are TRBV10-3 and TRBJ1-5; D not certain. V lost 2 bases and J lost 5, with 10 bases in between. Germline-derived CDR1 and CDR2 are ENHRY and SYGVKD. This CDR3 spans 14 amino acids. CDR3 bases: TGTGCCATCAGTGAGCCTGGGTGGGATCAGCCCCAGCATTTT. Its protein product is CAISEPGWDQPQHF.

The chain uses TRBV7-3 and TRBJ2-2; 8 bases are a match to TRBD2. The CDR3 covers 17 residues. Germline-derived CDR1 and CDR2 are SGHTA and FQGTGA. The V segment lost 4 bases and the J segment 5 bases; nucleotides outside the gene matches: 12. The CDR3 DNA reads TGTGCCAGCAGCTCTTTTCTGGGGACTAGTGGGACCGGGGAGCTGTTTTTT. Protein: CASSSFLGTSGTGELFF.

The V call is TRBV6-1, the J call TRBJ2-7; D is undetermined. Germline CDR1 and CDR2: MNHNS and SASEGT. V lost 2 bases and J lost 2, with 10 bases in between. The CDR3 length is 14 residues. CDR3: CASSENGYAYEQYF. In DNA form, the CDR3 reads TGTGCCAGCAGTGAAAACGGGTATGCCTACGAGCAGTACTTC.

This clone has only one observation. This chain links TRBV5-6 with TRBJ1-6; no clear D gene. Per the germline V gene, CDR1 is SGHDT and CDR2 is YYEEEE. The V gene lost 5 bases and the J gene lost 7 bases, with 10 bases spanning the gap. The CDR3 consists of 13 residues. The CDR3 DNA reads TGTGCCAGCAGGCCGGGCCCGAATTCACCCCTCCACTTT. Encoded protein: CASRPGPNSPLHF.

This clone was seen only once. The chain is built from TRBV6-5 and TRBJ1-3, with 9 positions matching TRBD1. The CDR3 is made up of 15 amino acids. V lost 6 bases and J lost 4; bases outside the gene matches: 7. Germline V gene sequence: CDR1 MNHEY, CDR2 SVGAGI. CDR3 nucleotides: TGTGCCAGCAGCCGACAGGGGGAAGGAGGAAACACCATATATTTT. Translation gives CASSRQGEGGNTIYF.

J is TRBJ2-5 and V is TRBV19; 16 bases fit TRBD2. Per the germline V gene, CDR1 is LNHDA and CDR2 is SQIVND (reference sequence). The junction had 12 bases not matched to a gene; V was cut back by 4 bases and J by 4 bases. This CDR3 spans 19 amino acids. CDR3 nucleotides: TGTGCCAGTAGTAGCGGGACTAGCGGGGGGGCCGTCGGACGAGAGACCCAGTACTTC. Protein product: CASSSGTSGGAVGRETQYF.

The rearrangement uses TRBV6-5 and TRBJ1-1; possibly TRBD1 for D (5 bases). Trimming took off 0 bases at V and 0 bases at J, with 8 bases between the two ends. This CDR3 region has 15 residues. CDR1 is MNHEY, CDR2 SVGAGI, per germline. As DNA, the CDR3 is TGTGCCAGCAGTTACTCGAGGGGTTTGAACACTGAAGCTTTCTTT. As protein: CASSYSRGLNTEAFF.

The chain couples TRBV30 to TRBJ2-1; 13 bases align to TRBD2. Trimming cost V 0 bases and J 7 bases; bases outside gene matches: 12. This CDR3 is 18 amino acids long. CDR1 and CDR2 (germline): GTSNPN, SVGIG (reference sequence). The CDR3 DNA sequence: TGTGCCTGGAGTGTACTTCTAACGGGACTAGCGGGATATAATGAGCAGTTCTTC. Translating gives CAWSVLLTGLAGYNEQFF. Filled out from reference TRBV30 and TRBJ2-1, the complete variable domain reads SQTIHQWPATLVQPVGSPLSLECTVEGTSNPNLYWYRQAAGRGLQLLFYSVGIGQISSEVPQNLSASRPQDRQFILSSKKLLLSDSGFYLCAWSVLLTGLAGYNEQFFGPGTRLTVL.

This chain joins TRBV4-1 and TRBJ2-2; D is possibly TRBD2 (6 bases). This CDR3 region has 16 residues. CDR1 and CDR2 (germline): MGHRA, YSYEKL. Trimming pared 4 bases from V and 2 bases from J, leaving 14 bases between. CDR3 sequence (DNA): TGCGCCAGCAGCCGCCAAACCGGGACTAACACCGGGGAGCTGTTTTTT. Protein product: CASSRQTGTNTGELFF.

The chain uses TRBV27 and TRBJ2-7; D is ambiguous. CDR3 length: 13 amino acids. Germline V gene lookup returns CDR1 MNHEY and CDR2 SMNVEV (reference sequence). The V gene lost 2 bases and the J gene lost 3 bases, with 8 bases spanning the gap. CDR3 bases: TGTGCCAGCAGTTTAGGCGGATACTACGAGCAGTACTTC. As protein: CASSLGGYYEQYF.

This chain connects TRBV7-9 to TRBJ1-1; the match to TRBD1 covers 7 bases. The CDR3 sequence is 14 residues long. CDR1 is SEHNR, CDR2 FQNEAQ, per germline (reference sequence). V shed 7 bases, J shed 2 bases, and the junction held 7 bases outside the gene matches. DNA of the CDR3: TGTGCCAGCACCCCCGGGACAGCTAACACTGAAGCTTTCTTT. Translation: CASTPGTANTEAFF.

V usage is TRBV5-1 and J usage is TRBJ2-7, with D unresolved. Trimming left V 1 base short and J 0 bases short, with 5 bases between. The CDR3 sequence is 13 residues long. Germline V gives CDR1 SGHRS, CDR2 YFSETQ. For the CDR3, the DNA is TGCGCCAGCAGCTTGACCAACTCCTACGAGCAGTACTTC. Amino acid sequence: CASSLTNSYEQYF.

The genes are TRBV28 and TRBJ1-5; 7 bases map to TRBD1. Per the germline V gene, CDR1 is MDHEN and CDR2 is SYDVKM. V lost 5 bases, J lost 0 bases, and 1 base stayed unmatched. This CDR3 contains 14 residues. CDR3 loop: CASSGTVSNQPQHF. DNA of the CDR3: TGTGCCAGCAGTGGGACAGTTAGCAATCAGCCCCAGCATTTT.

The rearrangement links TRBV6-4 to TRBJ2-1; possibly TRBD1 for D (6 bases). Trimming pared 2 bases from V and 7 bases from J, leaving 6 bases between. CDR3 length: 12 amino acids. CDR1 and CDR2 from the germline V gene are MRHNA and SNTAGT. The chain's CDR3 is CASSDGTNEQFF. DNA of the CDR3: TGTGCCAGCAGTGACGGGACAAATGAGCAGTTCTTC.

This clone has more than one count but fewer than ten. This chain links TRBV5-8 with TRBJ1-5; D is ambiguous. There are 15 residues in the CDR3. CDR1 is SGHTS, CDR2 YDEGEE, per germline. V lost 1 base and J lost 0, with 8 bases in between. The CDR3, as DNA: TGTGCCAGCAGCTTGCGCGTTACTAGCAATCAGCCCCAGCATTTT. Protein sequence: CASSLRVTSNQPQHF.

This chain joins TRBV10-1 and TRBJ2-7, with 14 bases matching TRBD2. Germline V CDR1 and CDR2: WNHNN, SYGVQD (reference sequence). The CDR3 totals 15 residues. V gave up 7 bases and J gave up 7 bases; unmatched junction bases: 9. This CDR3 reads CASTAGLAGDQEQYF. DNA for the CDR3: TGCGCCAGCACCGCGGGACTAGCGGGAGATCAAGAGCAGTACTTC.